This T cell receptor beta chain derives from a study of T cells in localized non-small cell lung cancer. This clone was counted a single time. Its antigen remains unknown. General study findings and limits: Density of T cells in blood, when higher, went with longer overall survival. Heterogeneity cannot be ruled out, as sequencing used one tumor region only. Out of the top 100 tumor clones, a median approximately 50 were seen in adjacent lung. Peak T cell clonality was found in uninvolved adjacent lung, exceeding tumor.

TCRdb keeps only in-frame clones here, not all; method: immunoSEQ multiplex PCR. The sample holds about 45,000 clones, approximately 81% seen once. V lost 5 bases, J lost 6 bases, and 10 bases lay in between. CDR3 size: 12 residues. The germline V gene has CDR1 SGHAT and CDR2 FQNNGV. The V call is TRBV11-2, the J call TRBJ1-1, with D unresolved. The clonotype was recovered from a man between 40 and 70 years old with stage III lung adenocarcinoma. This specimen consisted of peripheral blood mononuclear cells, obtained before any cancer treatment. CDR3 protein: CASSPIFAEAFF. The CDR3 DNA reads TGTGCCAGCAGCCCAATCTTTGCTGAAGCTTTCTTT.